The T cell receptor beta chain under discussion was sequenced for a study of cytomegalovirus exposure and HLA in healthy donors. Whole-study results and caveats: After further analysis at a later stage, roughly 16,000 TCR beta sequences were associated with HLA alleles at 0.05 false discovery rate.

Unrecorded immune exposure was likely among donors, who were nominally healthy when sampled. The PCR was carried out with 60 Vbeta primers and 13 Jbeta primers. Generated by immunoSEQ multiplex PCR, the TCRdb table keeps only in-frame clones and is missing some. The sample consists of roughly 290,000 clones, 75% to 85% of them appearing once. Notes on this clone: Its specificity is unknown.

The V segment lost 6 bases and the J segment 2 bases; nucleotides outside the gene matches: 12. The CDR3 spans 17 residues. Germline CDR1 and CDR2: SNHLY and FYNNEI. This chain joins TRBV2 and TRBJ2-2; 7 bases map to TRBD2. Sequences were obtained from PBMCs. This clonotype was obtained from a girl aged 2-15 years in good health and CMV-seronegative. CDR3 region: CASSVRGTILNTGELFF. The CDR3 bases are TGTGCCAGCAGCGTACGGGGGACTATCCTTAACACCGGGGAGCTGTTTTTT.